The following is a T cell receptor beta chain sequence with its context. There is no known antigen for this receptor. No quality values exist for individual bases; no much larger clone is one base distant. This specimen comes from a study of T cell responses to AZD1222 COVID-19 vaccine (dated by TCRdb to the early 2020s). With respect to the entire study: A total of 230 to 250 trial participants underwent TCR sequencing, of whom about 200 received two doses of AZD1222 and some 25 received two doses of the MenACWY control vaccine. Trial participants were enrolled by age into subgroups of 18-55, 56-69 and 70-plus years, and around 140, 26 and 57 TCR-sequenced participants, respectively, were included in these subgroups.

Results and caveats for the whole study, not just this receptor: The 56-69-year group was small, and its depth increase did not reach significance, likely because of low power. Reportedly, almost half of the unique spike-specific TCRs recognized epitopes lying outside the regions that are mutated in the B.1.351 and B.1.1.7 variants. Because no day 14 peak-response samples were available, the repertoires could be characterized only after the peak T cell response. Conclusions about previously exposed vaccinees were limited because only a handful of AZD1222 recipients were SARS-CoV-2 seropositive at baseline. Participants were mostly white British and included more females than males, and it was suggested by the authors that clonal diversity may have been underestimated. A significant rise in spike-specific TCR breadth and depth was observed after two AZD1222 doses relative to day 0 and relative to MenACWY recipients. The whole spike protein was spanned by vaccine-associated CD4 TCRs, and dominant responses were seen in regions 160-218 and 743-854.

The sample's time point label, in plain terms: about 28 days (+/-7) after the second vaccine dose. Because spike-specific TCR depth and breadth did not differ between the two schedules, AZD1222 recipients who got a second dose at roughly 4 weeks were pooled with those who got a second dose at roughly 12 weeks. Vaccinee samples came from UK trials COV001 and COV002, including a single-blind randomized controlled phase 2/3 trial of AZD1222 (ChAdOx1 nCoV-19) in healthy adults. For TCRbeta chain sequencing, PBMC samples were collected from trial participants at day 0 and at day 28 after the second dose. The CDR3 regions of human TCRbeta chains were subjected to immunosequencing. Per the original workflow: Repertoire TCRs were matched against a reference library of SARS-CoV-2-specific TCRs generated with the MIRA antigen-specificity platform. Breadth was defined as the fraction of unique TCRs that were SARS-CoV-2-associated. Depth was defined as the fraction of total T cells that were SARS-CoV-2-associated. Using the MIRA data, each spike-specific TCR was assigned both to the spike region to which the TCR was reactive and to a CD4 or CD8 class. Log10-transformed breadth and depth values were compared by one-way ANOVA with Sidak's multiple comparisons tests. This immuneACCESS table, as held by TCRdb, lists in-frame sequences with V and J called but not all clones. Of the missing ones, under half trace to an unresolved V gene in checked studies; the others have no known cause. That table is the source of V, J and clone size, and D and trimming were worked out from the DNA. Recorded for this sample are tens of thousands of clones; 83% of them occurred a single time. 1.3% of the sample is in the top ten clones.

Based on the germline V gene (reference sequence), the CDR1 and CDR2 sequences are MNHEY and SMNVEV. The germline V and J ends show losses of 4 bases and 7 bases respectively, and no gene match explains 9 bases of the junction. The CDR3 contains 16 residues, cysteine and phenylalanine counted. Only the CDR3 portion is preserved as DNA: 48 bases, with reading frame beginning at the first base. The starting material was peripheral blood, obtained 28 days after the second AZD1222 dose. The receptor chain draws on TRBV27 and TRBJ2-1, with 11 bases in between that match TRBD2. The source of this sequence is an adult who received the AZD1222 COVID-19 vaccine. Here is the DNA: TGTGCCAGCAGTTCCCCTAGCGGGAGGTCATGGAATGAGCAGTTCTTC. This gives the protein CASSSPSGRSWNEQFF.